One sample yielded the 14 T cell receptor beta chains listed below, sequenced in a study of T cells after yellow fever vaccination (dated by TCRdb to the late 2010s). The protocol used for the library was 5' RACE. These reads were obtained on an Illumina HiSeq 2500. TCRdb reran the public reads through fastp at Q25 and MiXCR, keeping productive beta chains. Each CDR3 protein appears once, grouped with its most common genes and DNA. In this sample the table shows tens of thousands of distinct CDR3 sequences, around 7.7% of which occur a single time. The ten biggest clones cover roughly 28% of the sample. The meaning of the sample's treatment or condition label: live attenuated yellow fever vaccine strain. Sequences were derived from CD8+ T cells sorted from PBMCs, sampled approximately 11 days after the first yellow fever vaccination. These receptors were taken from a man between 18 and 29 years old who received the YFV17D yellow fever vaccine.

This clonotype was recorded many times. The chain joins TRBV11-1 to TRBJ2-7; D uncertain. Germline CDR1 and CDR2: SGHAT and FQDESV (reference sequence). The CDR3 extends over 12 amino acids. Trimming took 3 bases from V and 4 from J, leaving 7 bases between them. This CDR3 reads CASSLNSYEQYF. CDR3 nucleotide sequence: TGTGCCAGCAGCTTGAACAGTTACGAGCAGTACTTC. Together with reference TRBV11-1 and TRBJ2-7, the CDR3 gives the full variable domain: EAEVAQSPRYKITEKSQAVAFWCDPISGHATLYWYRQILGQGPELLVQFQDESVVDDSQLPKDRFSAERLKGVDSTLKIQPAELGDSAMYLCASSLNSYEQYFGPGTRLTVT.

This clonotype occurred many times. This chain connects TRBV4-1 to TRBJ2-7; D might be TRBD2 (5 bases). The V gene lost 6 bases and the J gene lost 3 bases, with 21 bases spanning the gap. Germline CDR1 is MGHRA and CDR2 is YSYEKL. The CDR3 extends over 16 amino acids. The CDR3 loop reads CASSEKETIGLYEQYV. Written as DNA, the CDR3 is TGCGCCAGCAGTGAAAAGGAGACTATCGGACTCTACGAGCAGTACGTC.

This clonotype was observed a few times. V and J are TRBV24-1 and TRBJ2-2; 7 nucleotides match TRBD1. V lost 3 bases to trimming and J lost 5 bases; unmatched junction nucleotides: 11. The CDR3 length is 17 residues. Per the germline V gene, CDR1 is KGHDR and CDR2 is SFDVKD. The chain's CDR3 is CATSDPLNRGETGELFF. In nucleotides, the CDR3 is TGTGCCACCAGTGATCCCCTAAACAGGGGTGAAACCGGGGAGCTGTTTTTT.

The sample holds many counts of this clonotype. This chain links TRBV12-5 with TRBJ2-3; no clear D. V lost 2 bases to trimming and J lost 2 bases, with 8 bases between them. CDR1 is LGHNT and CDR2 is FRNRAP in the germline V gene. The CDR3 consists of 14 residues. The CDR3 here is CASGLRLNTDTQYF. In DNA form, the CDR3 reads TGTGCTAGTGGTTTGCGCCTAAACACAGATACGCAGTATTTT.

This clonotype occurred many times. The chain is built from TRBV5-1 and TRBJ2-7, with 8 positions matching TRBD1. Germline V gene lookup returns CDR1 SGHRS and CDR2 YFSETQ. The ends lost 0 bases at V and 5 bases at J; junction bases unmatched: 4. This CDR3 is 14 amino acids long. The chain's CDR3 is CASSLGQGADEQYV. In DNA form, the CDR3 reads TGCGCCAGCAGCTTGGGCCAGGGGGCTGACGAGCAGTACGTC.

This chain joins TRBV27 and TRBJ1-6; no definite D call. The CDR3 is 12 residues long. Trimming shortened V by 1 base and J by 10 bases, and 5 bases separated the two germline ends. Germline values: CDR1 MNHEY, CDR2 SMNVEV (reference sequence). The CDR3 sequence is CASSLLGSPLHF. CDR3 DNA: TGTGCCAGCAGTTTATTAGGGTCACCCCTCCACTTT.

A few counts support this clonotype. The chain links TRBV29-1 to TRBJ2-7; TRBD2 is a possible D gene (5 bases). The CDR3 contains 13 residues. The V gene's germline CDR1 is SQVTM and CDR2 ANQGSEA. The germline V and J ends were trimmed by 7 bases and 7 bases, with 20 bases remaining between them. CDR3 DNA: TGCAGCGCCTTACTGGCTATCTCGGGGGAGCAGTACTTC. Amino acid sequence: CSALLAISGEQYF.

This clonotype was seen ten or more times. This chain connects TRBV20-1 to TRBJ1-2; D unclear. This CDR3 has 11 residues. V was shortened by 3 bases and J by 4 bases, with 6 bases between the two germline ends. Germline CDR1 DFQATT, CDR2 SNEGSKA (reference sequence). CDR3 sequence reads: CSASGLYGYTF. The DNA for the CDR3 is TGCAGTGCTAGTGGCCTCTATGGCTACACCTTC.

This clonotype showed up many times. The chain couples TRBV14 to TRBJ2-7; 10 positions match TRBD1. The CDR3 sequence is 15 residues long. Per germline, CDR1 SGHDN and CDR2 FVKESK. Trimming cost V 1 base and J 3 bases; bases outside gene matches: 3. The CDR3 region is CASSQGTGGLYEQYV. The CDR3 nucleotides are TGTGCCAGCAGCCAAGGGACAGGGGGACTCTACGAGCAGTACGTC.

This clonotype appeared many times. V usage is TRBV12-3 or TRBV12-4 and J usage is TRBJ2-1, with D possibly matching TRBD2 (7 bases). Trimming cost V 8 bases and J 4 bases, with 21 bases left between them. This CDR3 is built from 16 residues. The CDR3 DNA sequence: TGTGCCAGCGATACAATGGGGGGGGCTGGTTACAATGAGCAGTTCTTC. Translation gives CASDTMGGAGYNEQFF.

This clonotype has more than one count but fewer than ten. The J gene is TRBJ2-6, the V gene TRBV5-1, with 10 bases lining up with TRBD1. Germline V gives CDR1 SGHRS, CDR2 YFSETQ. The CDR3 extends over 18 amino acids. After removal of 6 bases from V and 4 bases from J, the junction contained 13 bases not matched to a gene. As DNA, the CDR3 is TGCGCCAGCAAACTATACCGGGACAGGGGTCCCGGGGCCAACGTCCTGACTTTC. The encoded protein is CASKLYRDRGPGANVLTF.

Written as DNA, the CDR3 is TGCGCCAGCAGCTTGGTACAGGGAAATCAGCCCCAGCATTTT. Protein: CASSLVQGNQPQHF. The chain couples TRBV5-1 to TRBJ1-5; D possibly corresponds to TRBD1 (6 bases). Deletions cut 0 bases from V and 4 bases from J, with 8 bases between. Germline CDR1 SGHRS, CDR2 YFSETQ. The CDR3 is 14 residues long.

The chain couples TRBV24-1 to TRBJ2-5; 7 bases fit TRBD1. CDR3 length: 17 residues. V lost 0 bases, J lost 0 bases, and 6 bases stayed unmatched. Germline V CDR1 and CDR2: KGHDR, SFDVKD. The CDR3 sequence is CATSDLERGQNQETQYF. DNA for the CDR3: TGTGCCACCAGTGATTTGGAGAGGGGGCAAAACCAAGAGACCCAGTACTTC.

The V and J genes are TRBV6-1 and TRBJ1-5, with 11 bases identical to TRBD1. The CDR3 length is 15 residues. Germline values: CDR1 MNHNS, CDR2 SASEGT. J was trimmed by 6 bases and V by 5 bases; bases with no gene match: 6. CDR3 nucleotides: TGTGCCAGCAGTCGGACAGGGGGCTGGGGTCAGCCCCAGCATTTT. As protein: CASSRTGGWGQPQHF.